This record looks at one T cell receptor beta chain sequence and its context. These data are taken from a study of blood T cells in healthy people across ages. The CDR3 is 13 amino acids. Deletions cut 1 base from V and 6 bases from J, with 9 bases between. Germline V gene sequence: CDR1 LGHDT, CDR2 YNNKEL (reference sequence). Isolated PBMCs totaled at least 7 million in each sample. A second PCR, run for roughly 6 to 11 cycles, used a sample-barcoded 5' primer plus a J-beta primer mix. TCRdb re-called the 5' RACE reads with MiXCR, one entry per CDR3 protein. The sample lists under 1,000,000 distinct CDR3 sequences, 46% seen once, with about a sixth in the top ten.

This TCR was sampled from an elderly man in good health. Sequencing input: blood. The rearrangement uses TRBV3-1 and TRBJ1-2; D gene unclear. The CDR3 is CASSQVAWNGYTF. CDR3 bases: TGTGCCAGCAGCCAAGTAGCGTGGAATGGCTACACCTTC.